Below are 5 T cell receptor beta chains sequenced from a single sample in a study of cytomegalovirus exposure and HLA in healthy donors. The PCR ran on 60 Vbeta and 13 Jbeta primers. This table comes from immunoSEQ multiplex PCR, and its TCRdb copy is limited to in-frame clones, with some not included. Here the sample spans under 300,000 clones, roughly 88% being singletons. Input material: PBMCs. These receptors were obtained from a man aged 40-49 years in good health and CMV-seropositive.

The chain links TRBV6-5 to TRBJ2-1; 11 bases line up with TRBD2. V shed 2 bases and J 5 bases; nucleotides not matched to a gene: 5. The CDR3 sequence is 16 residues long. Germline V gene data show CDR1 as MNHEY and CDR2 as SVGAGI. CDR3 sequence reads: CASSYALAGAHNEQFF. The DNA of the CDR3 is TGTGCCAGCAGTTACGCACTAGCGGGAGCCCACAATGAGCAGTTCTTC.

This clone has a handful of counts. This chain links TRBV19 with TRBJ2-1, with D tentatively TRBD1 (6 bases). Looked up from germline, CDR1 is LNHDA and CDR2 is SQIVND (reference sequence). CDR3 length: 15 amino acids. V lost 4 bases and J 8 bases, leaving 18 bases between the germline ends. CDR3 bases: TGTGCCAGTAGTACGCGATCCGGGACAATCGATGAGCAGTTCTTC. It specifies CASSTRSGTIDEQFF.

The V gene is TRBV4-1, the J gene TRBJ2-2, with D possibly TRBD1 on 6 matching bases. V was pared by 3 bases and J by 5 bases, with 13 bases between. Per germline, CDR1 MGHRA and CDR2 YSYEKL. There are 15 residues in the CDR3. DNA of the CDR3: TGCGCCAGCAGCCAGGCTCGAAGGGGGACCGGGGAGCTGTTTTTT. The encoded protein is CASSQARRGTGELFF.

The count of this clone is one. The chain employs TRBV9 and TRBJ2-5; D perhaps matches TRBD2 (6 bases). CDR1 is SGDLS and CDR2 is YYNGEE in the germline V gene. This CDR3 contains 15 residues. V gave up 4 bases and J gave up 1 base, with 14 bases separating them. This chain's CDR3 is CASSPDWDFQETQYF. The CDR3 bases are TGTGCCAGCAGCCCAGACTGGGACTTCCAAGAGACCCAGTACTTC.

This chain joins TRBV5-1 and TRBJ2-7, with 10 bases identical to TRBD2. V lost 1 base to trimming and J lost 3 bases; unmatched junction nucleotides: 4. The CDR3 is 15 residues long. Germline values: CDR1 SGHRS, CDR2 YFSETQ. In DNA, the CDR3 is TGCGCCAGCAGCTTGACTAGCGGGGCAAGCTACGAGCAGTACTTC. It translates to CASSLTSGASYEQYF.